The 8 T cell receptor beta chains given below trace back to one sample, sequenced in a study of cytomegalovirus exposure and HLA in healthy donors. This PCR relied on a set of 60 Vbeta primers and 13 Jbeta primers. Profiled with immunoSEQ multiplex PCR; TCRdb holds only in-frame clones, not every one. This repertoire shows 100,000 to 150,000 clones, roughly 72% found once; its top ten account for approximately 10%. Sequencing used PBMCs. Receptor source: a woman aged 45-65 years in good health and CMV-seropositive.

This rearrangement joins TRBV7-9 to TRBJ1-2, with TRBD1 matching over 8 bases. Germline V gene lookup returns CDR1 SEHNR and CDR2 FQNEAQ (reference sequence). This CDR3 comprises 15 residues. The V and J ends lost 5 bases and 0 bases, in that order; junction bases with no gene match: 5. The DNA for the CDR3 is TGTGCCAGCAGCAAGGGACAGGCGGCTAACTATGGCTACACCTTC. It yields the protein CASSKGQAANYGYTF.

The chain couples TRBV6-1 to TRBJ2-5, with TRBD1 matching over 7 bases. Germline-derived CDR1 and CDR2 are MNHNS and SASEGT. The CDR3 extends over 13 amino acids. V lost 5 bases to trimming and J lost 2 bases; unmatched junction nucleotides: 2. The CDR3 nucleotides are TGTGCCAGCAGTACAGGGGAACAAGAGACCCAGTACTTC. This gives the protein CASSTGEQETQYF.

The genes are TRBV19 and TRBJ2-3, with D possibly matching TRBD1 (5 bases). CDR1 is LNHDA, CDR2 SQIVND, per germline (reference sequence). The CDR3 extends over 14 amino acids. The V gene lost 10 bases and the J gene lost 0 bases, with 14 bases spanning the gap. CDR3 region: CATKDNPSTDTQYF. Here the CDR3 DNA reads TGTGCCACCAAGGACAACCCTAGCACAGATACGCAGTATTTT.

This clone was observed a handful of times. The chain joins TRBV15 to TRBJ2-4, with 9 bases identical to TRBD2. With V trimmed by 1 base and J by 8 bases, 6 bases remained unmatched. The CDR3 covers 15 residues. Germline CDR1 and CDR2: LNHNV and YYDKDF (reference sequence). CDR3 DNA sequence: TGTGCCACCAGCAGAGGGCAAGCTAGCGGGGACATTCAGTACTTC. As protein: CATSRGQASGDIQYF.

This chain connects TRBV7-2 to TRBJ2-3; 10 bases align to TRBD2. Germline CDR1 reads SGHTA; CDR2 reads FQGNSA. The CDR3 extends over 16 amino acids. The ends lost 4 bases at V and 3 bases at J; junction bases unmatched: 7. DNA for the CDR3: TGTGCCAGCAGCTCAGTAGCGGGAGGTGCGACAGATACGCAGTATTTT. This gives the protein CASSSVAGGATDTQYF.

V and J are TRBV6-1 and TRBJ1-1; 11 nucleotides match TRBD1. The length of the CDR3 is 14 residues. Germline CDR1 and CDR2: MNHNS and SASEGT. After removal of 7 bases from V and 6 bases from J, the junction contained 7 bases not matched to a gene. The CDR3 coding sequence is TGTGCCAGCAATGTGGACAGGGGGCGCGCTGAAGCTTTCTTT. Translation gives CASNVDRGRAEAFF.

This chain uses TRBV7-6 with TRBJ2-3, with a possible D match to TRBD2 (6 bases). The germline V gene has CDR1 SGHVS and CDR2 FNYEAQ. V dropped 3 bases and J dropped 2 bases, with 21 bases sitting between them. This CDR3 has 18 amino acids. Written as DNA, the CDR3 is TGTGCCAGCAGCTTCCCGTCTAGCGAGGGAGTCCACACAGATACGCAGTATTTT. The encoded protein is CASSFPSSEGVHTDTQYF.

The chain joins TRBV21-1 to TRBJ1-2; the table's D call, TRBD1, has no DNA check behind it. TRBV21-1 represents a pseudogene. This CDR3 has 17 amino acids. The CDR3 coding sequence is TGTGCCAGCAGCAGACCGAGGAACAGGGGTGGAAACTATGGCTACACCTTC. Residues: CASSRPRNRGGNYGYTF.